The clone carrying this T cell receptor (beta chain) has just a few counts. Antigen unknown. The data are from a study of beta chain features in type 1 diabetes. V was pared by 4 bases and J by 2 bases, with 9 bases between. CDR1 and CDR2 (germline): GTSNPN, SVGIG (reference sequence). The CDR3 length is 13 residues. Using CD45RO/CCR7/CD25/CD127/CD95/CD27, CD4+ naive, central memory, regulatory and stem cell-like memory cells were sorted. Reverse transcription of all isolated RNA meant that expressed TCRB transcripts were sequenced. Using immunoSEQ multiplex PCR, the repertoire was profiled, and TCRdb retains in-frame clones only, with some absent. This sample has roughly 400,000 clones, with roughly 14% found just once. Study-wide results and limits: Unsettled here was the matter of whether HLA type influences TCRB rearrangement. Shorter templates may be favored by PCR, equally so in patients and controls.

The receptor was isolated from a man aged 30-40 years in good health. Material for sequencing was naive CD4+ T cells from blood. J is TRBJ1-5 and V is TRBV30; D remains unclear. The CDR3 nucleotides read TGTGCCTGGAATACGAGGGGCAATCAGCCCCAGCATTTT. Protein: CAWNTRGNQPQHF.